Described below is a single T cell receptor beta chain sequence and its context. What it binds is unknown. This sample stems from a study of T cells in Graves' hyperthyroidism and ophthalmopathy. About the study: The initial diagnosis was the point when peripheral blood was collected, ahead of any treatment. Whole-study results and caveats: The blood repertoire included most of the expanded thyroid clonotypes above 0.001.

Germline V gives CDR1 MNHNS, CDR2 SASEGT. Trimming pared 6 bases from V and 14 bases from J, leaving 23 bases between. CDR3 length equals 14 residues. Across 18 months, stable Graves' hyperthyroidism was marked by no progression to ophthalmopathy. Researchers barred patients who had uncontrolled infection, other autoimmune disease, pregnancy or lactation. Using RNA transcripts as the source, TCR beta CDR3 regions were amplified. First-round RT-PCR with HTBI primers amplified the TCR CDR3 region. TCRdb re-called the multiplex PCR reads with MiXCR, one entry per CDR3 protein. The table lists approximately 320,000 distinct CDR3 sequences, 16% of them singletons.

The sequenced material came from blood. This clonotype was obtained from a man aged 25-45 years with Graves' hyperthyroidism. The chain combines TRBV6-1 with TRBJ2-4, with TRBD1 as a possible D gene (5 bases). The CDR3 loop reads CASRPPHKGRIEYF. The CDR3 region has the DNA TGTGCCAGCAGGCCGCCCCATAAGGGGCGGATAGAGTACTTC.